These T cell receptor beta chains were read from a single sample in a study of technical replicates of blood from a few donors. The method was immunoSEQ multiplex PCR; TCRdb's version includes in-frame clones alone and lacks a portion of them. Among fewer than 100,000 clones listed, around nine tenths were seen once. The specimen was T cells isolated from PBMCs. These receptors all stem from a human donor in good health. Both conserved end residues are part of each CDR3. A D gene is named only where the DNA matches it firmly. Clone size, where shown, is once, few, many, or a class for clones that have expanded.

d_gene	abundance	v_gene	j_gene	CDR3aa	CDR3nt
.	.	TRBV30	TRBJ2-2	CAWRGRGASNTGELFF	TGTGCCTGGAGGGGACGGGGGGCCTCGAACACCGGGGAGCTGTTTTTT
.	.	TRBV4-1	TRBJ2-7	CASSQIGVTDEQYF	TGCGCCAGCAGCCAAATAGGGGTTACCGACGAGCAGTACTTC
TRBD1	.	TRBV12-5	TRBJ1-5	CASGLMTGVRSQPQHF	TGTGCTAGTGGTTTGATGACAGGGGTCAGGTCTCAGCCCCAGCATTTT
.	.	TRBV27	TRBJ1-1	CASRTEPMNTEAFF	TGTGCCAGCAGGACAGAACCAATGAACACTGAAGCTTTCTTT
TRBD1	once	TRBV5-6	TRBJ1-6	CASSVRDRDDDPYNSPLHF	TGTGCCAGCAGCGTCCGGGACAGGGACGACGATCCCTATAATTCACCCCTCCACTTT
TRBD2	once	TRBV28	TRBJ2-5	CASSFLLAGDPQYQETQYF	TGTGCCAGCAGTTTCTTACTAGCGGGGGATCCCCAGTACCAAGAGACCCAGTACTTC
.	.	TRBV7-9	TRBJ2-7	CASSPDSSYEQYF	TGTGCCAGCAGCCCCGATAGCTCCTACGAGCAGTACTTC
.	once	TRBV18	TRBJ1-1	CASSLSPNTEAFF	TGTGCCAGCTCTTTATCTCCGAACACTGAAGCTTTCTTT
TRBD2	.	TRBV10-1	TRBJ2-1	CASSETWTSESYNEQFF	TGCGCCAGCAGTGAGACTTGGACTAGCGAGTCCTACAATGAGCAGTTCTTC
.	.	TRBV5-6	TRBJ1-1	CASSLVAGRTTEAFF	TGTGCCAGCAGCTTGGTCGCGGGGCGGACCACTGAAGCTTTCTTT
.	.	TRBV18	TRBJ2-4	CASSRSLGTKNIQYF	TGTGCCAGCTCCAGGTCTCTGGGGACTAAAAACATTCAGTACTTC
TRBD2	.	TRBV4-1	TRBJ2-1	CASTAGVIINEQFF	TGCGCCAGCACAGCGGGAGTCATCATTAATGAGCAGTTCTTC
TRBD2	.	TRBV5-4	TRBJ2-2	CASSFLLFAGGSNTGELFF	TGTGCCAGCAGCTTTCTGTTGTTTGCGGGGGGCTCGAACACCGGGGAGCTGTTTTTT
.	.	TRBV28	TRBJ1-3	CASSQGVRNTIYF	TGTGCCAGCAGTCAGGGTGTACGGAACACCATATATTTT
TRBD2	.	TRBV9	TRBJ2-5	CASSVDGRGEGTQYF	TGTGCCAGCAGCGTAGATGGGCGGGGGGAAGGGACCCAGTACTTC
TRBD2	.	TRBV28	TRBJ2-7	CATYHFSGLARTGGYEQYF	TGTGCCACCTACCACTTTTCCGGTCTTGCACGAACCGGGGGGTACGAGCAGTACTTC
.	.	TRBV28	TRBJ2-2	CASSLFPSVNTGELFF	TGTGCCAGCAGTTTATTTCCGAGCGTGAACACCGGGGAGCTGTTTTTT
.	few	TRBV7-9	TRBJ1-6	CASSPQGKVPISPLHF	TGTGCCAGCAGCCCTCAGGGGAAAGTCCCAATTTCACCCCTCCACTTT
.	.	TRBV19	TRBJ2-3	CASSPGFPSTDTQYF	TGTGCCAGTAGTCCGGGTTTTCCTAGCACAGATACGCAGTATTTT
.	.	TRBV28	TRBJ1-1	CASSLFVQGTDTEAFF	TGTGCCAGCAGTTTATTCGTCCAGGGGACGGACACTGAAGCTTTCTTT
TRBD2	.	TRBV5-1	TRBJ2-5	CASSLLAGETQYF	TGCGCCAGCAGCCTCCTAGCGGGGGAGACCCAGTACTTC
.	.	TRBV2	TRBJ1-1	CASSSTGRTLKAFF	TGTGCCAGCAGTTCCACCGGGAGGACACTGAAAGCTTTCTTT
.	.	TRBV2	TRBJ2-1	CASIRGSGQFF	TGTGCCAGCATACGGGGGAGCGGGCAGTTCTTC
.	.	TRBV7-7	TRBJ2-5	CASSLASRRETQYF	TGTGCCAGCAGCTTAGCGTCAAGGAGGGAGACCCAGTACTTC
TRBD1	.	TRBV10-1	TRBJ1-2	CASSATRDRSRYTF	TGCGCCAGCAGTGCAACCAGGGACAGGTCGCGCTACACCTTC
TRBD1	.	TRBV28	TRBJ2-2	CASSGQGTGELFF	TGTGCCAGCAGTGGACAGGGAACCGGGGAGCTGTTTTTT
TRBD2	.	TRBV4-1	TRBJ2-5	CASSQWKTSGGETQYF	TGCGCCAGCAGCCAATGGAAGACTAGCGGGGGAGAGACCCAGTACTTC
TRBD2	once	TRBV25-1	TRBJ2-5	CASSEGGRGMGETQYF	TGTGCCAGCAGTGAGGGCGGGAGGGGGATGGGAGAGACCCAGTACTTC